This TCR beta chain is drawn from a study of CD8+CD57+ T cells in acquired aplastic anemia listed by TCRdb under 2018. General notes on the study: Extracted DNA from sorted CD4+ and CD8+ cells averaged around 3.3 ug, ranging from about 0.18 to 27.4 ug. Mean read counts for healthy donor samples were some 10 million for CD4+ cells and under 14 million for CD8+ cells. What the authors observed across the whole study: Although 25 to 30 CD8+ CDR3 sequences were shared by patients and controls, these sequences appeared highly expressed in patients and within the immunodominant clones of patients. Between patients and healthy controls, no significant difference in CD8+ Simpson's diversity was found (P=0.060).

Deletion took 5 bases off V and 8 bases off J, with a span of 10 bases between the germline ends. The CDR3 starts with the cysteine, ends with the phenylalanine, and has 13 residues. The entry retains the CDR3 DNA only, 39 bases that are in frame from base 1. In the study, sorted CD4+ and CD8+ blood T cells from patients with severe aplastic anemia and from healthy subjects underwent deep sequencing of TCR repertoires. Ficoll-Paque density gradient centrifugation was used to isolate peripheral blood mononuclear cells. CD4+ and CD8+ T cells were sorted by FACS or magnetic beads before DNA extraction. Notes on this clonotype: Which antigen it targets is not known. Base-call qualities are not available, and no considerably larger clone is one nucleotide away.

Genomic DNA served as template for TCR beta VDJ combination and CDR3 sequence profiling. An Illumina HiSeq 2000 was the platform used for TCR repertoire sequencing. Processing in the source paper ran as follows. Repertoire assessment relied on Simpson's diversity index, CDR3 size and DJ length profiles, and TRBV/TRBJ rearrangement plots. The most abundant DNA sequence in the deep sequencing data was defined as the immunodominant clone. CDR3 amino acid sequences were screened for sharing across subjects and compared with published repertoires and the VDJdb database. TCRdb handled the public reads itself, with Q25 trimming in fastp and clone calling in MiXCR, and kept productive beta chains. Each CDR3 protein gets just one entry, which takes the most common genes and DNA from the rows behind it. TCRdb's processing, not the study's, gives the V and J calls here. The sample profile shows just over 400,000 distinct CDR3 sequences; just under 70% of them were found once. The top ten clonotypes cover 3.5% to 4.5% of the sample.

The sequence is built from TRBV12-3 or TRBV12-4 and TRBJ1-6; confidence is insufficient to name the D gene. Sequenced material: sorted CD4+, CD8+, or CD8+CD57+ T cells (not recorded which) from PBMCs. This TCR derives from a human donor in good health, serving as a control. CDR3 region: CASSGGFDSPLHF. The DNA sequence follows: TGTGCCAGCAGTGGAGGGTTCGATTCACCCCTCCACTTT.